Listed here are 20 T cell receptor beta chains from one sample, sequenced in a study of T cell responses to AZD1222 COVID-19 vaccine. Profiling relied on immunoSEQ multiplex PCR, and the TCRdb table lists in-frame clones only, not all of them. The table lists 80,000 or so clones, around 90% of them singletons. Sequenced material: peripheral blood, taken on day 0 of AZD1222 vaccination. These receptors came from an adult in good health.

The J gene is TRBJ1-3, the V gene TRBV18, with 10 positions matching TRBD1. The trim removed 0 bases at V and 3 bases at J, leaving 5 bases unmatched. This CDR3 has 17 residues. Germline-derived CDR1 and CDR2 are KGHSH and LQKENI. CDR3 DNA sequence: TGTGCCAGCTCACCACCGGCGACAGGGGGCTATGGAAACACCATATATTTT. Protein sequence: CASSPPATGGYGNTIYF.

The chain combines TRBV18 with TRBJ2-3, with 7 positions matching TRBD1. Per the germline V gene, CDR1 is KGHSH and CDR2 is LQKENI. With 3 bases clipped from V and 3 bases from J, the junction kept 3 bases outside the gene matches. The CDR3 is made up of 14 amino acids. CDR3 coding DNA: TGTGCCAGCTCACCGAGGGGGCGAACAGATACGCAGTATTTT. It yields the protein CASSPRGRTDTQYF. Based on the CDR3 plus reference TRBV18 and TRBJ2-3, the full variable domain is NAGVMQNPRHLVRRRGQEARLRCSPMKGHSHVYWYRQLPEEGLKFMVYLQKENIIDESGMPKERFSAEFPKEGPSILRIQQVVRGDSAAYFCASSPRGRTDTQYFGPGTRLTVL.

The V gene is TRBV4-1, the J gene TRBJ1-1, with unresolved D. The CDR3 contains 16 residues. Germline CDR1 reads MGHRA; CDR2 reads YSYEKL. The V end was cut by 2 bases, the J end by 5 bases, with 18 bases between. CDR3 nucleotide sequence: TGCGCCAGCAGCCAATACGTTTGGGTCCGAGGTACTGAAGCTTTCTTT. Protein sequence: CASSQYVWVRGTEAFF.

The chain combines TRBV4-3 with TRBJ2-7; D may be TRBD1 (6 bases). This CDR3 is built from 15 residues. Trimming removed 4 bases from V and 4 bases from J, with 17 bases in between. Germline CDR1 and CDR2: LGHNA and YSLEER. CDR3 DNA: TGCGCCAGCAGCCTCCTGTTGGACAGTTCGTACGAGCAGTACTTC. Its protein product is CASSLLLDSSYEQYF.

This clone was counted between two and nine times. This sequence joins TRBV14 and TRBJ1-1; D gene uncertain. This CDR3 region has 13 residues. Germline lookup yields CDR1 SGHDN and CDR2 FVKESK. Trimming took off 1 base at V and 5 bases at J, with 8 bases between the two ends. CDR3 coding DNA: TGTGCCAGCAGCCAAGGGGTAGTGACTGAAGCTTTCTTT. It codes for CASSQGVVTEAFF.

The J gene is TRBJ1-2, the V gene TRBV18, with D maybe TRBD1 (6 bases). Looked up from germline, CDR1 is KGHSH and CDR2 is LQKENI. V was trimmed by 3 bases and J by 5 bases, leaving 16 bases between them. CDR3 length: 15 amino acids. The CDR3 sequence: CASSPPRTESYGYTF. DNA of the CDR3: TGTGCCAGCTCACCCCCTCGGACAGAATCTTATGGCTACACCTTC.

The chain uses TRBV3-1 (or the pseudogene TRBV3-2) and TRBJ2-7, with 10 bases fitting TRBD2. V lost 4 bases, J lost 4 bases, and 10 bases stayed unmatched. Germline-derived CDR1 and CDR2 are LGHDT and YNNKEL (reference sequence). The CDR3 extends over 16 amino acids. In DNA form, the CDR3 reads TGTGCCAGCAGCCCCCGGGCTAGCGGGAGTTGGTACGAGCAGTACTTC. Translation: CASSPRASGSWYEQYF.

The gene calls are TRBV5-8 and TRBJ1-4; the match to TRBD1 covers 9 bases. The germline CDR1 and CDR2 sequences are SGHTS and YDEGEE. The CDR3 has 15 amino acids. Trimming at V came to 2 bases and at J to 5 bases, leaving 4 bases not matched to a gene. CDR3 sequence (DNA): TGTGCCAGCAGCTTTCTGGGACAGGGAAATGAAAAACTGTTTTTT. Protein: CASSFLGQGNEKLFF.

This chain connects TRBV2 to TRBJ2-3, with a possible D match to TRBD2 (6 bases). The CDR3 runs 14 residues. V lost 6 bases and J 2 bases, leaving 12 bases between the germline ends. The germline V gene encodes CDR1 SNHLY and CDR2 FYNNEI. CDR3 nucleotide sequence: TGTGCCAGCAGACTTGCGGGGAACACAGATACGCAGTATTTT. Translation: CASRLAGNTDTQYF.

V usage is TRBV19 and J usage is TRBJ2-5, with 8 bases identical to TRBD1. The CDR3 contains 14 residues. Germline loops: CDR1 LNHDA, CDR2 SQIVND (reference sequence). Trimming at V came to 7 bases and at J to 2 bases, leaving 6 bases not matched to a gene. Written as DNA, the CDR3 is TGTGCCAGTAAAGAGACAGGGGTTCAAGAGACCCAGTACTTC. This codes for CASKETGVQETQYF. The whole variable domain, filled in from reference TRBV19 and TRBJ2-5, reads DGGITQSPKYLFRKEGQNVTLSCEQNLNHDAMYWYRQDPGQGLRLIYYSQIVNDFQKGDIAEGYSVSREKKESFPLTVTSAQKNPTAFYLCASKETGVQETQYFGPGTRLLVL.

This clone was counted a single time. V usage is TRBV5-1 and J usage is TRBJ1-5; D is possibly TRBD1 (5 bases). Germline V CDR1 and CDR2: SGHRS, YFSETQ. Trimming stripped 4 bases from V and 2 bases from J, with 10 bases between. This CDR3 has 14 amino acids. DNA of the CDR3: TGCGCCAGCAGCCTAGGGACCGGCAATCAGCCCCAGCATTTT. This encodes CASSLGTGNQPQHF.

The chain is built from TRBV6-5 and TRBJ2-3; D gene ambiguous. Trimming left V 4 bases short and J 6 bases short, with 17 bases between. Germline loops: CDR1 MNHEY, CDR2 SVGAGI. The CDR3 consists of 15 residues. CDR3 loop: CASSSPSTNRDTQYF. The DNA of the CDR3 is TGTGCCAGCAGTTCGCCCTCGACAAATAGGGATACGCAGTATTTT.

The CDR3 is CASSKQGSDRLPNEKLFF. The CDR3 DNA follows: TGCGCCAGCAGCAAACAGGGGAGTGACAGGCTACCTAATGAAAAACTGTTTTTT. This chain links TRBV4-1 with TRBJ1-4; 7 bases are a match to TRBD1. The CDR3 is made up of 18 amino acids. Germline loops: CDR1 MGHRA, CDR2 YSYEKL. V lost 5 bases, J lost 3 bases, and 15 bases stayed unmatched.

This chain uses TRBV6-5 with TRBJ2-7; D may be TRBD1 (6 bases). The CDR3 has 13 amino acids. Germline V gene lookup returns CDR1 MNHEY and CDR2 SVGAGI. V lost 6 bases, J lost 4 bases, and 13 bases lay in between. The CDR3 loop is CASRAGGPYEQYF. In DNA form, the CDR3 reads TGTGCCAGCAGAGCTGGGGGCCCATACGAGCAGTACTTC.

In this sample, this clone turned up a few times. The V and J genes are TRBV24-1 and TRBJ1-2; D gene ambiguous. V gave up 2 bases and J gave up 7 bases, with 10 bases separating them. Looked up from germline, CDR1 is KGHDR and CDR2 is SFDVKD. The CDR3 spans 13 residues. The CDR3 loop reads CATSDSGRSGYTF. CDR3 bases: TGTGCCACCAGTGATTCTGGGCGATCTGGCTACACCTTC.

J is TRBJ1-6 and V is TRBV18; D may be TRBD1 (6 bases). Germline V gene lookup returns CDR1 KGHSH and CDR2 LQKENI. The CDR3 sequence is 15 residues long. V was clipped by 1 base and J by 14 bases, with 18 bases between them. CDR3 bases: TGTGCCAGCTCACCACAGAACAGGGAAGGGTTTGCCCTCCACTTT. Protein product: CASSPQNREGFALHF.

J is TRBJ2-3 and V is TRBV5-1; possible D gene TRBD1, 5 bases. Germline loops: CDR1 SGHRS, CDR2 YFSETQ. The germline V and J ends were trimmed by 0 bases and 0 bases, with 8 bases remaining between them. The CDR3 is 15 residues long. This CDR3 is CASSLGWTSTDTQYF. The CDR3 region has the DNA TGCGCCAGCAGCTTGGGCTGGACAAGCACAGATACGCAGTATTTT.

The rearrangement links TRBV19 to TRBJ2-3; TRBD2 matches 8 bases. Germline values: CDR1 LNHDA, CDR2 SQIVND (reference sequence). The trim removed 5 bases at V and 1 base at J, leaving 8 bases unmatched. The CDR3 has 16 amino acids. For the CDR3, the DNA is TGTGCCAGTAGTCCGGGGAATAGCGGGGGCACAGATACGCAGTATTTT. As protein: CASSPGNSGGTDTQYF.

V gene TRBV9 combines with J gene TRBJ1-5, with D perhaps TRBD1 (6 bases). The germline gives CDR1 SGDLS, CDR2 YYNGEE. CDR3 length: 14 amino acids. Trimming removed 0 bases at V and 3 bases at J, with 7 bases between. The CDR3 is CASSVAGDNQPQHF. The DNA for the CDR3 is TGTGCCAGCAGCGTAGCAGGGGACAATCAGCCCCAGCATTTT.

The chain joins TRBV7-2 to TRBJ2-7; 8 bases are a match to TRBD1. The ends lost 1 base at V and 2 bases at J; junction bases unmatched: 4. Germline V gene sequence: CDR1 SGHTA, CDR2 FQGNSA. There are 15 residues in the CDR3. CDR3 sequence: CASSLDDRGTYEQYF. The CDR3 bases are TGTGCCAGCAGCTTAGATGACAGGGGCACCTACGAGCAGTACTTC. The full variable domain, completed using reference TRBV7-2 and TRBJ2-7, is GAGVSQSPSNKVTEKGKDVELRCDPISGHTALYWYRQSLGQGLEFLIYFQGNSAPDKSGLPSDRFSAERTGGSVSTLTIQRTQQEDSAVYLCASSLDDRGTYEQYFGPGTRLTVT.